The source of this TCR beta chain is a study of CD8+ T cells in alopecia areata. Across the study: The graft donors were approximately 6-12-month-old C3H/HeJ mice with spontaneous alopecia, and their skin went to approximately 7-10-week-old female C3H/HeJ mice.

Extraction of RNA preceded its reverse transcription into cDNA, which served as the sequencing template. TCRdb's table, derived via immunoSEQ multiplex PCR, lists solely in-frame clones and lacks some. Observed in the sample are 200,000 to 300,000 clones, none of them singletons. Cutaneous lymph nodes were pooled and cells sorted by CD4, CD8alpha, NKG2D, NKG2ACE and more. Broader study findings: Lesional scalp, especially alopecia totalis/universalis, showed higher clonality than normal scalp. Scalp samples also yield sequences from resident alphabeta T cells of normal skin.

Note on this clone: Its antigen is currently unknown. Genes here carry mouse names. Other DNA sequences in the same sample also yield this CDR3.

The sample consisted of CD4+ T cells sorted from a lymph node. The sequence came from a C3H/HeJ mouse with alopecia areata. MHC haplotype of the strain: H2-k.

The sequenced CDR3 bases are TGTGCCAGCAGTATTCCCAGGGAT. The encoded protein is CASSIPRD. The whole CDR3 region reads CASSIPRDEQYF. The gene calls are TRBV19 and TRBJ2-7; D might be TRBD1 (5 bases). The CDR3 is cut off 4 residues early in the read; its end comes from the germline J gene. Per germline, CDR1 FNHDT and CDR2 SITEND (reference sequence). The CDR3 is 12 amino acids.